What follows describes a single TCR beta chain. Seattle participants joined during active infection and were tracked over time. The sample originates from a study of blood T cell repertoires in COVID-19. Only in-frame clones appear in the TCRdb table, and some are missing; sequencing was by immunoSEQ multiplex PCR. Of about 170,000 clones in the sample, less than 90% were seen once. The origin of this receptor is a woman aged 60-70 years with COVID-19, enrolled during active disease. Sequencing was carried out using peripheral blood.

The CDR3 bases are TGTGCCAGCCTAGCTAGCGGGGGCTACGAGCAGTACTTC. Encoded protein: CASLASGGYEQYF. The chain employs TRBV19 and TRBJ2-7; TRBD2 matches at 10 bases. The V segment lost 9 bases and the J segment 3 bases; nucleotides outside the gene matches: 5. The CDR3 has 13 residues. Germline loops: CDR1 LNHDA, CDR2 SQIVND (reference sequence).